This T cell receptor (beta chain) was obtained from a study of human T cells and chemical hapten exposure. Study-wide points: There was alopecia in the donors, so their immune response may differ from that of healthy people. Counts of TCRs above 1 in 1000 frequency stayed unchanged with DPC sensitization.

From the RACE reads, TCRdb called clonotypes with MiXCR, one entry per CDR3 protein. The data hold 350,000 to 400,000 distinct CDR3 sequences, with roughly 5% observed a single time. Indicated time point: pre-sensitization, week 0. As to treatment: therapeutic diphenylcyclopropenone sensitization with weekly scalp DPC. The sample holds many counts of this clonotype. Antigen unknown. From germline, CDR1 is ENHRY and CDR2 SYGVKD. V was trimmed by 6 bases and J by 6 bases, leaving 12 bases between them. The length of the CDR3 is 13 residues. Sample: whole blood, taken in connection with sensitization to the hapten diphenylcyclopropenone (DPC). This chain links TRBV10-3 with TRBJ1-5, with D tentatively TRBD1 (5 bases). This clonotype originated in a woman aged 45-65 years with alopecia areata. Some clones in this sample may be carry-over from other donors' samples. The CDR3 bases are TGTGCCATCAGCCCCACAGGTACTCAGCCCCAGCATTTT. It yields the protein CAISPTGTQPQHF.